The 27 T cell receptor beta chains reported below all come from one sample, sequenced in a study of naive and memory T cell subsets. The beta constant-region primer was an equimolar mix of two oligonucleotides covering TRBC1 and TRBC2. Four rounds of PCR amplified the ligated cDNA using nested alpha and beta constant-region primers plus SP2. MiXCR, applied by TCRdb to the UMI-ligation and nested PCR reads, yields one record per CDR3 protein. The table shows 150,000 or so distinct CDR3 sequences, with over 20% occurring only once. No cognate antigen is known for these TCRs. Study outcomes and limitations: A few larger clonotypes appeared in naive repertoires, especially CD8, possibly memory cells re-expressing CD45RA.

The sequenced material came from naive CD4+ T cells from blood. The receptors were sampled from a human donor in good health.

This clonotype was seen at least ten times. The gene calls are TRBV28 and TRBJ1-2; D is ambiguous. CDR1 MDHEN and CDR2 SYDVKM come from the germline V gene. The CDR3 is 11 residues long. V lost 6 bases and J 1 base, leaving 3 bases between the germline ends. CDR3 DNA: TGTGCCAGCAGACATAACTATGGCTACACCTTC. Translating it yields CASRHNYGYTF.

This clonotype was observed a handful of times. The chain is built from TRBV20-1 and TRBJ1-2, with 7 nucleotides matching TRBD1. Per germline, CDR1 DFQATT and CDR2 SNEGSKA (reference sequence). The CDR3 extends over 13 amino acids. V lost 5 bases, J lost 4 bases, and 7 bases stayed unmatched. CDR3 coding DNA: TGCAGTGCTGGGACAGAAAGACTCTATGGCTACACCTTC. It codes for CSAGTERLYGYTF.

This clonotype was found a few times. V is TRBV7-9 and J is TRBJ2-3, with 10 nucleotides matching TRBD2. V shed 5 bases, J shed 4 bases, and the junction held 9 bases outside the gene matches. Germline loops: CDR1 SEHNR, CDR2 FQNEAQ (reference sequence). The CDR3 length is 16 residues. The CDR3 loop reads CASSISSGGPADTQYF. The CDR3 DNA reads as TGTGCCAGCAGCATCTCTAGCGGGGGTCCCGCAGATACGCAGTATTTT. The full variable domain, in which reference TRBV7-9 and TRBJ2-3 provide the parts outside the CDR3, is DTGVSQNPRHKITKRGQNVTFRCDPISEHNRLYWYRQTLGQGPEFLTYFQNEAQLEKSRLLSDRFSAERPKGSFSTLEIQRTEQGDSAMYLCASSISSGGPADTQYFGPGTRLTVL.

The rearrangement links TRBV7-2 to TRBJ1-6; the D is unclear. There are 15 residues in the CDR3. V lost 1 base and J lost 6, with 10 bases in between. In germline, CDR1 is SGHTA, CDR2 FQGNSA. Written as DNA, the CDR3 is TGTGCCAGCAGCTTAGGAGGCAGTTTTAATTCACCCCTCCACTTT. It codes for CASSLGGSFNSPLHF.

This clonotype was counted many times. This chain joins TRBV29-1 and TRBJ2-5, with D tentatively TRBD2 (6 bases). Germline-derived CDR1 and CDR2 are SQVTM and ANQGSEA. The CDR3 is 11 residues long. Between the trimmed V and J ends, which lost 7 bases and 4 bases, there was a span of 10 bases. As DNA, the CDR3 is TGCAGCGAGCGGGTAGGAGAGACCCAGTACTTC. Translation gives CSERVGETQYF.

The chain couples TRBV13 to TRBJ2-1, with 8 bases that match TRBD2. There are 16 residues in the CDR3. The germline gives CDR1 PRHDT, CDR2 FYEKMQ (reference sequence). V gave up 3 bases and J gave up 7 bases; unmatched junction bases: 11. The CDR3 sequence: CASSLALAGGSNEQFF. The CDR3 nucleotides are TGTGCCAGCAGCTTGGCCCTAGCGGGTGGGTCGAATGAGCAGTTCTTC. The full variable domain, with the rest looked up from reference TRBV13 and TRBJ2-1, is AAGVIQSPRHLIKEKRETATLKCYPIPRHDTVYWYQQGPGQDPQFLISFYEKMQSDKGSIPDRFSAQQFSDYHSELNMSSLELGDSALYFCASSLALAGGSNEQFFGPGTRLTVL.

The V call is TRBV15, the J call TRBJ1-1; D is undetermined. The length of the CDR3 is 14 residues. The germline V gene has CDR1 LNHNV and CDR2 YYDKDF (reference sequence). Trimming shortened V by 5 bases and J by 5 bases, and 15 bases separated the two germline ends. CDR3: CATSGGGLITEAFF. CDR3 bases: TGTGCCACCAGCGGTGGAGGGCTTATAACTGAAGCTTTCTTT.

This clonotype showed up just a few times. The chain combines TRBV29-1 with TRBJ2-6, with a weak D call TRBD1 (5 bases). V lost 6 bases to trimming and J lost 2 bases, with 17 bases between them. There are 16 residues in the CDR3. Germline-derived CDR1 and CDR2 are SQVTM and ANQGSEA. DNA of the CDR3: TGCAGCGTCGCAGGGTTTGCGTCGGCTGGGGCCAACGTCCTGACTTTC. This translates into CSVAGFASAGANVLTF.

This sequence joins TRBV20-1 and TRBJ2-5, with D unclear. In germline, CDR1 is DFQATT, CDR2 SNEGSKA (reference sequence). V lost 7 bases to trimming and J lost 5 bases, with 11 bases between them. The CDR3 contains 11 residues. The CDR3 bases are TGCAGTGACGGGTACTGGGAGACCCAGTACTTC. Its protein is CSDGYWETQYF.

This clonotype appeared a few times. The chain couples TRBV10-3 to TRBJ2-1; the match to TRBD2 covers 16 bases. Germline V gene lookup returns CDR1 ENHRY and CDR2 SYGVKD. The CDR3 has 19 residues. V lost 10 bases and J lost 3; bases outside the gene matches: 15. The CDR3 loop is CASGKGLAGGPNSYNEQFF. CDR3 sequence (DNA): TGTGCCAGCGGAAAGGGACTAGCGGGAGGGCCGAACAGCTACAATGAGCAGTTCTTC.

This clonotype occurred a few times. The genes are TRBV12-3 or TRBV12-4 and TRBJ2-2, with TRBD2 as a possible D gene (5 bases). Trimming left V 6 bases short and J 4 bases short, with 12 bases between. The CDR3 length is 14 residues. In DNA, the CDR3 is TGTGCCAGCAGGTCTTGGAGGTTCACCGGGGAGCTGTTTTTT. Translated: CASRSWRFTGELFF.

The chain uses TRBV27 and TRBJ1-6; no reliable D call. Germline CDR1 reads MNHEY; CDR2 reads SMNVEV (reference sequence). CDR3 length: 13 amino acids. Trimming took 7 bases from V and 7 from J, leaving 11 bases between them. The CDR3 sequence: CASTFARNSPLHF. The CDR3 nucleotides are TGTGCCAGCACTTTCGCCCGGAATTCACCCCTCCACTTT.

This clonotype was picked up a small number of times. The junction does not match germline at one end; this may be a read error. The V call is TRBV20-1, the J call TRBJ2-7; possibly TRBD1 for D (5 bases). Per germline, CDR1 DFQATT and CDR2 SNEGSKA (reference sequence). The CDR3 loop spans 14 amino acids. The CDR3 here is CSASGQSVTYAQYF. In nucleotides, the CDR3 is TGCAGTGCTTCAGGGCAGTCTGTTACCTACGCGCAGTACTTC.

Points on this clonotype: A junction boundary mismatches the germline segment, possibly from a read error. The V gene is TRBV11-2, the J gene TRBJ2-1; 8 nucleotides match TRBD1. From germline, CDR1 is SGHAT and CDR2 FQNNGV. The CDR3 contains 15 residues. The CDR3 bases are TGTGCCAGCAGCTTACGTCCGACAGGGGTTAATGAGCATTTCTTC. Its translation is CASSLRPTGVNEHFF.

The V gene is TRBV7-9, the J gene TRBJ2-1, with 7 positions matching TRBD2. Germline CDR1 is SEHNR and CDR2 is FQNEAQ (reference sequence). This CDR3 comprises 15 residues. V was clipped by 3 bases and J by 0 bases; unmatched bases: 2. The CDR3 nucleotides are TGTGCCAGCAGCTTGGGGACTATCTCCTACAATGAGCAGTTCTTC. Encoded protein: CASSLGTISYNEQFF.

This chain links TRBV12-3 or TRBV12-4 with TRBJ1-1, with 8 bases that match TRBD1. Trimming at V came to 6 bases and at J to 12 bases, leaving 15 bases not matched to a gene. CDR3 length equals 14 residues. This CDR3 reads CASRTGAGTASTFF. In nucleotides, the CDR3 is TGTGCCAGCAGGACAGGGGCAGGTACTGCCTCGACTTTCTTT.

The rearrangement joins TRBV2 to TRBJ2-3, with D maybe TRBD1 (5 bases). Germline assignment: CDR1 SNHLY and CDR2 FYNNEI. V gave up 6 bases and J gave up 0 bases, with 16 bases separating them. The CDR3 length is 16 residues. The CDR3 DNA reads as TGTGCCAGCAGCCTCATGGGGCTCACGAGCACAGATACGCAGTATTTT. It specifies CASSLMGLTSTDTQYF.

The V gene is TRBV20-1, the J gene TRBJ1-5; D is unresolved. Germline values: CDR1 DFQATT, CDR2 SNEGSKA (reference sequence). The CDR3 loop spans 13 amino acids. The V end was cut by 1 base, the J end by 6 bases, with 10 bases between. CDR3 in amino acids: CSARARGRQPQHF. CDR3 sequence (DNA): TGCAGTGCTAGAGCGAGAGGTCGTCAGCCCCAGCATTTT.

The J gene is TRBJ2-1, the V gene TRBV4-2, with 9 bases fitting TRBD1. The V gene's germline CDR1 is LGHNA and CDR2 YNFKEQ. The ends lost 4 bases at V and 9 bases at J; junction bases unmatched: 7. This CDR3 has 14 residues. The CDR3 protein is CASSLRTGVGEQFF. In DNA, the CDR3 is TGTGCCAGCAGCCTACGGACAGGGGTTGGTGAGCAGTTCTTC.

This clonotype was detected only a few times. The chain joins TRBV12-3 or TRBV12-4 to TRBJ2-7, with D possibly matching TRBD2 (6 bases). The V end was cut by 7 bases, the J end by 1 base, with 14 bases between. This CDR3 comprises 14 residues. This CDR3 reads CASTRGTFSYEQYF. The CDR3 nucleotides are TGTGCCAGCACCCGAGGGACTTTTTCCTACGAGCAGTACTTC.

This clonotype appeared a few times. The chain is built from TRBV29-1 and TRBJ1-1; weak D call: TRBD1 (5 bases). The CDR3 spans 12 residues. V was clipped by 4 bases and J by 5 bases, with 11 bases between them. Germline assignment: CDR1 SQVTM and CDR2 ANQGSEA. DNA for the CDR3: TGCAGCGTTGCCGGGGGGGGGACTGAAGCTTTCTTT. Its translation is CSVAGGGTEAFF.

V usage is TRBV6-5 and J usage is TRBJ2-1; TRBD2 aligns across 10 bases. The CDR3 consists of 15 residues. V lost 9 bases, J lost 3 bases, and 8 bases stayed unmatched. CDR1 is MNHEY and CDR2 is SVGAGI in the germline V gene. CDR3 sequence (DNA): TGTGCCAGTATGTCCGGGACTAGCGTCTACAATGAGCAGTTCTTC. Its translation is CASMSGTSVYNEQFF.

CDR3 in DNA: TGTGCCAGCAGCTTCGGGACAGTAATTTCCTACGAGCAGTACTTC. This codes for CASSFGTVISYEQYF. This sequence joins TRBV7-2 and TRBJ2-7, with TRBD1 identical over 7 bases. The V gene's germline CDR1 is SGHTA and CDR2 FQGNSA. The CDR3 sequence is 15 residues long. The J segment lost 1 base and the V segment lost 3 bases, leaving 6 bases of the junction unmatched.

In this sample, this clonotype turned up a few times. The V call is TRBV29-1, the J call TRBJ2-1; 9 nucleotides match TRBD1. The CDR3 spans 13 residues. Germline V lookup: CDR1 SQVTM, CDR2 ANQGSEA. J was trimmed by 3 bases and V by 7 bases; bases with no gene match: 4. CDR3 coding DNA: TGCAGCGCCGCGGGACAGGGCTACAATGAGCAGTTCTTC. Amino acid sequence: CSAAGQGYNEQFF.

The chain is built from TRBV6-5 and TRBJ1-4; the match to TRBD1 covers 8 bases. Per germline, CDR1 MNHEY and CDR2 SVGAGI. The CDR3 has 16 amino acids. After removal of 2 bases from V and 2 bases from J, the junction contained 4 bases not matched to a gene. Here the CDR3 reads CASSYGRGLTNEKLFF. The CDR3 DNA is TGTGCCAGCAGTTACGGCAGGGGGCTGACTAATGAAAAACTGTTTTTT.

This clonotype showed up just a few times. V gene TRBV20-1 combines with J gene TRBJ1-2; 10 bases are shared with TRBD1. Per the germline V gene, CDR1 is DFQATT and CDR2 is SNEGSKA (reference sequence). Trimming removed 6 bases from V and 4 bases from J; junction bases left unmatched: 8. This CDR3 has 14 residues. CDR3 DNA: TGCAGTGCCGAGGACAGGGGGTTTGGCTATGGCTACACCTTC. Its translation is CSAEDRGFGYGYTF.

This chain connects TRBV6-1 to TRBJ1-3, with TRBD1 identical over 9 bases. The CDR3 covers 16 residues. V gave up 5 bases and J gave up 3 bases; unmatched junction bases: 8. Germline V CDR1 and CDR2: MNHNS, SASEGT. CDR3 sequence: CASSNNRGRVGNTIYF. CDR3 nucleotides: TGTGCCAGCAGTAATAACAGGGGGCGCGTTGGAAACACCATATATTTT.